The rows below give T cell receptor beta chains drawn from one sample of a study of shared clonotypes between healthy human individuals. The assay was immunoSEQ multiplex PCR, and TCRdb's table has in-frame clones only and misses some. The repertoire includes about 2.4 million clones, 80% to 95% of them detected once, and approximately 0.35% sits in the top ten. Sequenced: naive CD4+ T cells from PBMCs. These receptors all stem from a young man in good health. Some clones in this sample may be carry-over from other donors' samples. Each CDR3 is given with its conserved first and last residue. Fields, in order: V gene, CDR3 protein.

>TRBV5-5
CASSLVREYEQYF
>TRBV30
CALSRALSNQPQHF
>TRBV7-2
CASSGGRYNTQYF
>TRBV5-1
CASSFSAGDTGYTF
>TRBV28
CASSRGGRIDQPQHF
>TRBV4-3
CASSLAYGQDYGYTF
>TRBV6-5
CASSRTDPEGNTIYF
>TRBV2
CASSEEGGLRETQYF
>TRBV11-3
CASSLFQDTQYF
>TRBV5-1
CASSSGWGSPEKLFF
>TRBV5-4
CASSHENSYNEQFF
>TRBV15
CATSREPGEGYTF
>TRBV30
CASKRGQGYNEQFF
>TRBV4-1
CASSSLAGYNEQFF
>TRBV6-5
CASSSQHSRYEQYF
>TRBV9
CASSVVTNTEAFF
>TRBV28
CASTVIGANGQPQHF
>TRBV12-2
CASRLAVRSSYEQYF
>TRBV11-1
CASSFGVIPPEETQYF
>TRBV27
CASSRTGLGNTIYF
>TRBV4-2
CASSRVPGLGRNTGELFF
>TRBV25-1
CASSMDRGRDNSPLHF
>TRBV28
CASRPMGLAGGLAGELFF
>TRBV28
CASSLPPGVQGYTF
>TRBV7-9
CASSSTPGGSPNEQFF